This TCR beta chain was recorded in a study of long-term antiretroviral therapy in people with HIV. Across the whole study: About a decade before 2015, the earliest samples were taken when ART was typically delayed. Broader study findings: Comparison with controls showed narrower CDR3 length ranges in HIV repertoires. All blood samples came from the years 2004 to 2017, possibly under older ART regimens.

The immunoSEQ assay was v3.0, run at survey level. The study targeted 40,000-50,000 T-cell genomes per sample in sequencing. Repertoires were generated with immunoSEQ multiplex PCR, while TCRdb's copy carries only in-frame clones and drops some. The sample carries approximately 33,000 clones, 83% recorded once. Germline-derived CDR1 and CDR2 are GTSNPN and SVGIG (reference sequence). This CDR3 spans 11 amino acids. V was clipped by 5 bases and J by 8 bases, with 10 bases between them. A note on this clone: The antigen is unknown.

The chain carries TRBV30 and TRBJ2-1; no definite D call. The sample in question was unsorted PBMCs, obtained 0.4 years before starting antiretroviral therapy. This sequence was found in a young man with HIV. This chain's CDR3 is CAWQRVDEQFF. Written as DNA, the CDR3 is TGTGCCTGGCAGCGCGTTGATGAGCAGTTCTTC.